The source of this T cell receptor beta chain is a study of identifying expanded T cells in peripheral blood. The CDR3 has 11 amino acids. V was shortened by 2 bases and J by 8 bases, with 9 bases between the two germline ends. Germline V lookup: CDR1 GTSNPN, CDR2 SVGIG (reference sequence). Data came from immunoSEQ multiplex PCR; TCRdb stores just in-frame clones and leaves some out. This sample yields about 90,000 clones, of which around 87% are seen a single time; roughly 5.5% belongs to the top ten. General study points: Technical replicates showed roughly 1.2 changed clones; around two weeks roughly 16; four weeks 19.

No infections or other immune events were documented during collection. Turning to this clone: The target antigen is unknown.

This clonotype was sampled from a person aged 18-70 years in good health. The chain employs TRBV30 and TRBJ1-2; no clear D gene. Sequencing was performed on blood. As DNA, the CDR3 is TGTGCCTGGAGTTTGAGTAGGGGCTACACCTTC. It yields the protein CAWSLSRGYTF.